The 20 T cell receptor beta chains below were found in one sample sequenced in a study of T cell repertoires in cytomegalovirus infection (dated by TCRdb to about 2019). Sequencing was performed on an Illumina HiSeq 1500. In TCRdb, the public reads were trimmed at Q25 with fastp and aligned with MiXCR, with productive beta chains retained. Entries are consolidated by CDR3 protein sequence, retaining the most common genes and DNA. The sample table lists fewer than 550,000 distinct CDR3 sequences, 15% to 20% of them with a count of one. The ten largest clones add up to 20% to 30% of the sample. Specimen: CD8+ T cells from PBMCs. These receptors were collected from a human donor in good health (CMV status not recorded). Some clones in this sample may be carry-over from other donors' samples.

The chain links TRBV11-2 to TRBJ1-2; D gene uncertain. The germline V gene has CDR1 SGHAT and CDR2 FQNNGV. The CDR3 has 20 residues. V lost 5 bases and J 6 bases, leaving 34 bases between the germline ends. Here the CDR3 reads CASSPWSAPGSPLRRNGYTF. CDR3 sequence (DNA): TGTGCCAGCAGCCCCTGGTCAGCACCAGGTAGCCCGTTAAGGCGAAATGGCTACACCTTC.

This clonotype was observed many times. V and J are TRBV7-9 and TRBJ1-5, with D uncertain. The length of the CDR3 is 15 residues. V shed 5 bases and J shed 0 bases, with 11 bases lying between them. The germline gives CDR1 SEHNR, CDR2 FQNEAQ (reference sequence). The CDR3: CASSASSYSNQPQHF. CDR3 in DNA: TGTGCCAGCAGCGCCTCAAGTTATAGCAATCAGCCCCAGCATTTT.

The chain carries TRBV20-1 and TRBJ2-7; 7 bases align to TRBD2. The CDR3 is 12 amino acids. Germline assignment: CDR1 DFQATT and CDR2 SNEGSKA (reference sequence). The trim removed 3 bases at V and 9 bases at J, leaving 8 bases unmatched. CDR3 residues: CSASGDYLGQYF. The CDR3 coding sequence is TGCAGTGCTAGCGGGGACTACCTCGGGCAGTACTTC.

V is TRBV3-1 and J is TRBJ1-5; D gene ambiguous. Trimming removed 4 bases at V and 5 bases at J, with 9 bases between. Per the germline V gene, CDR1 is LGHDT and CDR2 is YNNKEL (reference sequence). The CDR3 loop spans 13 amino acids. CDR3 region: CASSRKWDQPQHF. DNA for the CDR3: TGTGCCAGCAGCCGAAAGTGGGATCAGCCCCAGCATTTT. The variable domain in full, with the rest retrieved from reference TRBV3-1 and TRBJ1-5, is DTAVSQTPKYLVTQMGNDKSIKCEQNLGHDTMYWYKQDSKKFLKIMFSYNNKELIINETVPNRFSPKSPDKAHLNLHINSLELGDSAVYFCASSRKWDQPQHFGDGTRLSIL.

The gene calls are TRBV9 and TRBJ2-2, with D perhaps matching TRBD1 or TRBD2 (5 bases each). CDR1 and CDR2 from the germline V gene are SGDLS and YYNGEE. This CDR3 contains 15 residues. The V and J ends lost 5 bases and 6 bases respectively, with 17 bases between them. In nucleotides, the CDR3 is TGTGCCAGCAGGGGGTCGGACCTGGGGGCCGGGGAGCTGTTTTTT. Translated, it gives CASRGSDLGAGELFF.

Ten or more counts support this clonotype. CDR3 region: CASSSSHNTEAFF. The CDR3 DNA reads as TGTGCCAGCAGCTCTTCTCACAACACTGAAGCTTTCTTT. The chain employs TRBV7-9 and TRBJ1-1; no definite D call. This CDR3 has 13 amino acids. Trimming cost V 4 bases and J 2 bases, with 8 bases left between them. CDR1 is SEHNR and CDR2 is FQNEAQ in the germline V gene (reference sequence).

The rearrangement uses TRBV4-2 and TRBJ2-7; D perhaps matches TRBD1 (6 bases). Trimming removed 0 bases from V and 4 bases from J, with 16 bases in between. The CDR3 has 16 residues. Germline V lookup: CDR1 LGHNA, CDR2 YNFKEQ. The CDR3 loop is CASSQDQQGFRYEQYF. DNA of the CDR3: TGTGCCAGCAGCCAAGACCAACAGGGATTTCGGTACGAGCAGTACTTC.

The sample holds many counts of this clonotype. J is TRBJ2-3 and V is TRBV11-2; 10 positions match TRBD1. The CDR3 consists of 17 residues. Germline lookup yields CDR1 SGHAT and CDR2 FQNNGV. V lost 3 bases to trimming and J lost 1 base; unmatched junction nucleotides: 7. The CDR3 reads CASSLVSGTGGTDTQYF. The CDR3 nucleotides are TGTGCCAGCAGCTTGGTATCCGGGACAGGGGGCACAGATACGCAGTATTTT.

The rearrangement uses TRBV10-3 and TRBJ2-3; 7 bases fit TRBD1. Trimming took 0 bases from V and 2 from J; bases not matched to a gene: 5. CDR3 length: 16 amino acids. CDR1 is ENHRY, CDR2 SYGVKD, per germline. CDR3 loop: CAISESQGIPTDTQYF. The CDR3 DNA follows: TGTGCCATCAGTGAGTCACAGGGGATTCCCACAGATACGCAGTATTTT.

This clonotype was observed a handful of times. The chain recombines TRBV7-9 with TRBJ1-5, with D possibly being TRBD1 (5 bases). V was shortened by 0 bases and J by 6 bases, with 9 bases between the two germline ends. CDR3 length: 14 residues. CDR1 SEHNR and CDR2 FQNEAQ come from the germline V gene (reference sequence). CDR3 nucleotides: TGTGCCAGCAGCTTAGCCACGAGGGGTCAGCCCCAGCATTTT. Protein: CASSLATRGQPQHF.

There are a few counts of this clonotype. The gene calls are TRBV27 and TRBJ2-1, with D possibly called TRBD1 or TRBD2 (5 bases each). The CDR3 spans 14 residues. Germline-derived CDR1 and CDR2 are MNHEY and SMNVEV (reference sequence). The V end was cut by 8 bases, the J end by 4 bases, with 15 bases between. CDR3 sequence: CASLGGGGYNEQFF. In nucleotides, the CDR3 is TGTGCCAGCCTTGGGGGTGGGGGTTACAATGAGCAGTTCTTC.

Sample share makes this clonotype medium-sized. CDR3 loop: CASSYSRSRASGGAVGEQFF. Written as DNA, the CDR3 is TGTGCCAGCAGTTACTCGAGGTCCCGGGCTAGCGGGGGGGCCGTAGGTGAGCAGTTCTTC. J is TRBJ2-1 and V is TRBV6-2 or TRBV6-3; 12 positions match TRBD2. The germline V gene has CDR1 MNHEY and CDR2 SVGEGT. The CDR3 length is 20 residues. Trimming took 0 bases from V and 9 from J; bases not matched to a gene: 18.

This clonotype was counted at least ten times. V is TRBV7-8 and J is TRBJ2-5; the match to TRBD1 covers 8 bases. CDR3 length equals 15 residues. V dropped 4 bases and J dropped 4; count of bases not matched to a gene: 8. The germline gives CDR1 SGHVS, CDR2 FQNEAQ. As DNA, the CDR3 is TGTGCCAGCAGCTCCTTTGACAGGGGTGGAGAGACCCAGTACTTC. It translates to CASSSFDRGGETQYF.

This clonotype was observed a few times. This chain joins TRBV6-1 and TRBJ2-7, with a possible D match to TRBD2 (7 bases). Trimming pared 5 bases from V and 0 bases from J, leaving 14 bases between. The CDR3 covers 15 residues. Germline lookup yields CDR1 MNHNS and CDR2 SASEGT. The CDR3 protein is CASSSRGANSYEQYF. The CDR3 DNA reads as TGTGCCAGCAGTTCCCGGGGGGCCAACTCCTACGAGCAGTACTTC.

This sequence joins TRBV12-5 and TRBJ2-5; the D call may be TRBD1 or TRBD2 (5 bases each). Germline V gene sequence: CDR1 LGHNT, CDR2 FRNRAP. The CDR3 length is 15 residues. V was trimmed by 2 bases and J by 5 bases, leaving 15 bases between them. CDR3 in DNA: TGTGCTAGTGGTTTGCCACGGGGCAGTAGGGAGACCCAGTACTTC. Translation gives CASGLPRGSRETQYF. The full variable domain, rest sourced from reference TRBV12-5 and TRBJ2-5, is DARVTQTPRHKVTEMGQEVTMRCQPILGHNTVFWYRQTMMQGLELLAYFRNRAPLDDSGMPKDRFSAEMPDATLATLKIQPSEPRDSAVYFCASGLPRGSRETQYFGPGTRLLVL.

This clonotype was detected a few times. CDR3 in DNA: TGTGCCAGCAGCCCCCGGCCCCTCGAGGGGGGTAACGAGCAGTACTTC. Encoded protein: CASSPRPLEGGNEQYF. The V and J genes are TRBV11-2 and TRBJ2-7; D possibly matches TRBD1 or TRBD2 (6 bases each). Per the germline V gene, CDR1 is SGHAT and CDR2 is FQNNGV. V was clipped by 5 bases and J by 5 bases, with 22 bases between them. CDR3 size: 16 residues.

Only a few counts were recorded for this clonotype. J is TRBJ2-6 and V is TRBV19, with 10 bases identical to TRBD1. CDR1 is LNHDA and CDR2 is SQIVND in the germline V gene (reference sequence). The CDR3 sequence is 17 residues long. J lost 0 bases, V lost 5 bases, and 4 bases had no gene match. Here the CDR3 reads CASSGTGASSGANVLTF. CDR3 nucleotides: TGTGCCAGTAGTGGGACAGGGGCGAGCTCTGGGGCCAACGTCCTGACTTTC.

In DNA, the CDR3 is TGTGCCAGTACCAGTTGGGGTAGCGGGGGCAATGAGCAGTTCTTC. Translation: CASTSWGSGGNEQFF. The rearrangement uses TRBV19 and TRBJ2-1; the match to TRBD2 covers 9 bases. The CDR3 covers 15 residues. CDR1 is LNHDA, CDR2 SQIVND, per germline (reference sequence). V shed 7 bases, J shed 6 bases, and the junction held 10 bases outside the gene matches. Supplemented by reference TRBV19 and TRBJ2-1, the full variable domain reads DGGITQSPKYLFRKEGQNVTLSCEQNLNHDAMYWYRQDPGQGLRLIYYSQIVNDFQKGDIAEGYSVSREKKESFPLTVTSAQKNPTAFYLCASTSWGSGGNEQFFGPGTRLTVL.

The sample holds many counts of this clonotype. V usage is TRBV4-1 and J usage is TRBJ1-3, with D perhaps TRBD1 (6 bases). Looked up from germline, CDR1 is MGHRA and CDR2 is YSYEKL. The germline V and J ends were trimmed by 0 bases and 0 bases, with 6 bases remaining between them. The CDR3 is made up of 15 amino acids. The CDR3 sequence: CASSQDRGSGNTIYF. The CDR3 nucleotides read TGCGCCAGCAGCCAAGACAGGGGCTCTGGAAACACCATATATTTT.

The gene calls are TRBV4-2 and TRBJ2-2; TRBD2 matches 7 bases. This CDR3 region has 18 residues. With V trimmed by 2 bases and J by 4 bases, 13 bases remained unmatched. Germline assignment: CDR1 LGHNA and CDR2 YNFKEQ. Here the CDR3 reads CASSQPQGAGVVTGELFF. CDR3 DNA: TGTGCCAGCAGCCAACCTCAAGGGGCGGGAGTGGTCACCGGGGAGCTGTTTTTT.